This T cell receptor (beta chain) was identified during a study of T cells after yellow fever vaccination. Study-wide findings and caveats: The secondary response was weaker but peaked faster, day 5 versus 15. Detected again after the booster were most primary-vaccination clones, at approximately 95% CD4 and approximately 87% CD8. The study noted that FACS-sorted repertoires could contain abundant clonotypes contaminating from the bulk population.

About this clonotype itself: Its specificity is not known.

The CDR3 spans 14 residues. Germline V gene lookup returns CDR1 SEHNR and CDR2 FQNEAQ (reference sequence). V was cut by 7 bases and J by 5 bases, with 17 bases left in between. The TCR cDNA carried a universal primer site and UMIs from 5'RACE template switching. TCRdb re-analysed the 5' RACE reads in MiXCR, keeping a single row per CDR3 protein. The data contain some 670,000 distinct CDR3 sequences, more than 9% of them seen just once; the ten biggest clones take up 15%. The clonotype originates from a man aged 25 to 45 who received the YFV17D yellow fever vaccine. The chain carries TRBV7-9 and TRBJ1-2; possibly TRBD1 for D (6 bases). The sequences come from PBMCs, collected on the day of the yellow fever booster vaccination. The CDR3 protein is CASTQDTGWYGYTF. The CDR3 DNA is TGTGCCAGCACCCAAGACACAGGGTGGTATGGCTACACCTTC.